These T cell receptor beta chains were read from a single sample in a study of Ad26.COV2.S vaccination and SARS-CoV-2 variants. TCRdb's table, derived via immunoSEQ multiplex PCR, lists solely in-frame clones and lacks some. The profile shows 440,000 or so clones, over 80% of them singletons. The source material was peripheral blood, sampled in a trial of Ad26.COV2.S vaccine versus placebo. The receptor source for this set is a person between 18 and 65 years old who received the Ad26.COV2.S COVID-19 vaccine or a placebo. The CDR3 runs from the conserved cysteine through the conserved F or W. A D gene is named only where the DNA matches it firmly. Only part of the rows carry a size: once, few, many, or a class if the clone is expanded.

CDR3: CASSYSGAMPQHF; DNA: TGTGCCAGCAGTTACTCGGGGGCGATGCCCCAGCATTTT; size: NA; J: TRBJ1-5; V: TRBV6-2/TRBV6-3; D: NA
CDR3: CASSLDPEPNAIQYF; DNA: TGCGCCAGCAGCTTGGACCCCGAACCCAATGCCATTCAGTACTTC; size: NA; J: TRBJ2-4; V: TRBV5-1; D: NA
CDR3: CASSLLVGLTDTQYF; DNA: TGTGCCAGCAGTTTACTTGTGGGTCTCACAGATACGCAGTATTTT; size: NA; J: TRBJ2-3; V: TRBV28; D: NA
CDR3: CASSQGYVNTGELFF; DNA: TGTGCCAGCAGCCAAGGTTACGTGAACACCGGGGAGCTGTTTTTT; size: NA; J: TRBJ2-2; V: TRBV3-1/TRBV3-2; D: NA
CDR3: CASSQERWSTGELFF; DNA: TGCGCCAGCAGCCAAGAAAGGTGGAGCACCGGGGAGCTGTTTTTT; size: NA; J: TRBJ2-2; V: TRBV4-3; D: NA
CDR3: CASSEFRVGLDTEAFF; DNA: TGTGCCAGCAGTGAATTCCGGGTCGGGCTGGACACTGAAGCTTTCTTT; size: once; J: TRBJ1-1; V: TRBV6-1; D: NA
CDR3: CASSQGTSGTRETQYF; DNA: TGTGCCAGCAGCCAAGGGACTAGCGGGACACGAGAGACCCAGTACTTC; size: NA; J: TRBJ2-5; V: TRBV3-1/TRBV3-2; D: TRBD2
CDR3: CASSLIGLGKLFF; DNA: TGTGCCAGCAGTTTAATCGGGCTGGGGAAACTGTTTTTT; size: NA; J: TRBJ1-4; V: TRBV27; D: NA
CDR3: CASSPWTGESYEQYF; DNA: TGTGCCAGCAGCCCCTGGACAGGTGAATCCTACGAGCAGTACTTC; size: few; J: TRBJ2-7; V: TRBV7-8; D: TRBD1
CDR3: CASSFDRNLFYEQYF; DNA: TGTGCCAGCAGCTTCGACAGGAACCTCTTCTACGAGCAGTACTTC; size: NA; J: TRBJ2-7; V: TRBV11-2; D: NA
CDR3: CASSPELDRDQPQHF; DNA: TGCGCCAGCAGCCCAGAGTTAGATAGGGATCAGCCCCAGCATTTT; size: NA; J: TRBJ1-5; V: TRBV4-1; D: NA
CDR3: CASSLAAGGASYEQYF; DNA: TGTGCCAGCAGCTTGGCGGCAGGGGGCGCGTCCTACGAGCAGTACTTC; size: NA; J: TRBJ2-7; V: TRBV5-5; D: TRBD1
CDR3: CASSLSPGILNTEAFF; DNA: TGTGCCAGCAGCTTATCGCCAGGCATACTGAACACTGAAGCTTTCTTT; size: NA; J: TRBJ1-1; V: TRBV11-2; D: NA
CDR3: CATSEDDKSFSYEQYF; DNA: TGTGCCACCAGTGAAGACGATAAATCATTCTCCTACGAGCAGTACTTC; size: NA; J: TRBJ2-7; V: TRBV24-1; D: NA
CDR3: CAWSVFFRAASSYNSPLHF; DNA: TGTGCCTGGAGTGTCTTCTTTCGAGCAGCCAGCTCCTATAATTCACCCCTCCACTTT; size: NA; J: TRBJ1-6; V: TRBV30; D: NA
CDR3: CASTRGGSNQPQHF; DNA: TGTGCCAGCACCCGAGGGGGGAGCAATCAGCCCCAGCATTTT; size: few; J: TRBJ1-5; V: TRBV28; D: NA